This T cell receptor beta chain was sequenced for a study of cytomegalovirus exposure and HLA in healthy donors. Notes on the study in general: Across donors, most TCRs were seen rarely, yet some public ones were widespread. According to a subsequent analysis, TCR clusters from the first cohort were inclined to appear together in the 130 or so validation repertoires.

Profiling relied on immunoSEQ multiplex PCR, and the TCRdb table lists in-frame clones only, not all of them. The sample yields about 130,000 clones, around nine tenths seen once. CDR3 length equals 13 residues. Germline V lookup: CDR1 SGHTA, CDR2 FQGTGA. Trimming took 6 bases from V and 6 from J, leaving 12 bases between them. Regarding this clone: Its antigen is not known.

The V gene is TRBV7-3, the J gene TRBJ2-1; D is ambiguous. Sequenced: PBMCs. The receptor was derived from a man younger than 40 in good health and CMV-seronegative. The CDR3 is CASSGELFNEQFF. Here the CDR3 DNA reads TGTGCCAGCAGTGGAGAACTGTTCAATGAGCAGTTCTTC.